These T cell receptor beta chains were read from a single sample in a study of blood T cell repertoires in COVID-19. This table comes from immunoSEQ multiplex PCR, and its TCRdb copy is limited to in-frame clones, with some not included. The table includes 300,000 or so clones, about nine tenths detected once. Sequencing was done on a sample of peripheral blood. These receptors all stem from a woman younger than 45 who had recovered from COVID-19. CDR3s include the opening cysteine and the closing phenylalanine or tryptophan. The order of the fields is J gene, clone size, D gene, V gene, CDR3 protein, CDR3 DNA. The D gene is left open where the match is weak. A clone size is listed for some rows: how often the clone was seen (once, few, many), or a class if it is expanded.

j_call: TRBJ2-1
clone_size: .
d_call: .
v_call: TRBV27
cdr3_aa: CASSLGGRTYNEQFF
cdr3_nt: TGTGCCAGCAGTTTAGGAGGGAGGACCTACAATGAGCAGTTCTTC

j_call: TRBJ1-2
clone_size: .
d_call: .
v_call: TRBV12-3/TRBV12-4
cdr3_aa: CASSLVRVNGYTF
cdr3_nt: TGTGCCAGCAGTTTAGTCAGGGTGAATGGCTACACCTTC

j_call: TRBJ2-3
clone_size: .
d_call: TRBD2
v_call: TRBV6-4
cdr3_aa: CASSDRGAGADTQYF
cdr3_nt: TGTGCCAGCAGTGACAGGGGAGCGGGAGCAGATACGCAGTATTTT

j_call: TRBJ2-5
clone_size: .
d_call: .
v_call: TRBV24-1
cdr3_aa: CATQGLPPGQETQYF
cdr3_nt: TGTGCCACCCAAGGCTTGCCTCCGGGGCAAGAGACCCAGTACTTC

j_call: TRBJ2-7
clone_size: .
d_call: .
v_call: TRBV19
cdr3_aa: CASSIGPAYEQYF
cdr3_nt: TGTGCCAGTAGTATAGGTCCAGCCTACGAGCAGTACTTC

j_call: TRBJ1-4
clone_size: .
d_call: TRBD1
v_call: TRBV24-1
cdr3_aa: CATSDSTGGNEKLFF
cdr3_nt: TGTGCCACCAGTGATTCGACAGGGGGTAATGAAAAACTGTTTTTT

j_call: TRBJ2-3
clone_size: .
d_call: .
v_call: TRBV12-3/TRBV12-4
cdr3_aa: CASTRATDTQYF
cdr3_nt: TGTGCCAGCACTAGAGCCACAGATACGCAGTATTTT

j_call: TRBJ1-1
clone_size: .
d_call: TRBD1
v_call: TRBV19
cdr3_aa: CASSSPGQGVSAFF
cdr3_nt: TGTGCCAGTAGTTCCCCGGGACAGGGGGTTTCAGCTTTCTTT

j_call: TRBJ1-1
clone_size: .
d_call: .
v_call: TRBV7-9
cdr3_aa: CASSRLRQESTEAFF
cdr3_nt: TGTGCCAGCAGCCGACTCCGACAGGAATCCACTGAAGCTTTCTTT

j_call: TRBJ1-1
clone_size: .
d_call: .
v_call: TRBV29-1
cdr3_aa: CSDVEQMNTEAFF
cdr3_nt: TGCAGCGACGTGGAGCAGATGAACACTGAAGCTTTCTTT

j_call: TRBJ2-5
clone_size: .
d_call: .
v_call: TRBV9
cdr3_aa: CASSGTQETQYF
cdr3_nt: TGTGCCAGCAGCGGGACTCAAGAGACCCAGTACTTC

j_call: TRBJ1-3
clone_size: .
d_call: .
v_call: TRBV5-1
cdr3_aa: CASRPGRGPGNTIYF
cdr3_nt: TGCGCCAGCAGACCCGGCAGGGGCCCTGGAAACACCATATATTTT

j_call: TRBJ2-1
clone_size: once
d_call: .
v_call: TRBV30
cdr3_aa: CAWSRAGWNEQFF
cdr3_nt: TGTGCCTGGAGTAGGGCGGGTTGGAATGAGCAGTTCTTC

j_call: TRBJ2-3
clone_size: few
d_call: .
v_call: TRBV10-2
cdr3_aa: CASSQPRGTDTQYF
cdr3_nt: TGCGCCAGCAGTCAACCCCGGGGCACAGATACGCAGTATTTT

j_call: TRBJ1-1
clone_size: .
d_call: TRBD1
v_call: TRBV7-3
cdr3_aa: CASSLAGGGHTEAFF
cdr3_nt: TGTGCCAGCAGCTTAGCAGGGGGTGGACACACTGAAGCTTTCTTT

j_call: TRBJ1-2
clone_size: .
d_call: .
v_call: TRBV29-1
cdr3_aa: CSVKTGGGGYGYTF
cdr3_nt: TGCAGCGTTAAGACGGGGGGAGGAGGCTATGGCTACACCTTC

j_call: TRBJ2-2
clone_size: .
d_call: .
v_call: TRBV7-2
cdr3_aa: CASSLVQKMRSGELFF
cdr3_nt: TGTGCCAGCAGCTTAGTTCAGAAGATGAGGTCCGGGGAGCTGTTTTTT

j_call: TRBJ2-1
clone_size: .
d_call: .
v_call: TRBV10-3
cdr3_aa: CAISRLGVEQFF
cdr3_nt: TGTGCCATCAGTAGGCTAGGGGTTGAGCAGTTCTTC

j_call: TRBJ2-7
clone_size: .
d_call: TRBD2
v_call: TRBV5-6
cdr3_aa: CASRVAGGPYEQYF
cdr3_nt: TGTGCCAGCAGGGTAGCGGGGGGGCCTTACGAGCAGTACTTC

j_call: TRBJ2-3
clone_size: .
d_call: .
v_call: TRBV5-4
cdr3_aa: CATTKAEADTQYF
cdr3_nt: TGTGCCACCACGAAGGCTGAGGCAGATACGCAGTATTTT

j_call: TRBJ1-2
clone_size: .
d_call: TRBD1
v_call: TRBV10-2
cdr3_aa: CASSELGGGGGFSYGYTF
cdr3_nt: TGCGCCAGCAGTGAGTTGGGTGGTGGAGGGGGCTTCAGCTATGGCTACACCTTC

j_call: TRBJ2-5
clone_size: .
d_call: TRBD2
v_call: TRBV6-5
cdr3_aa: CASSYSGGAIKTQYF
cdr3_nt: TGTGCCAGCAGTTACTCCGGGGGGGCCATTAAGACCCAGTACTTC

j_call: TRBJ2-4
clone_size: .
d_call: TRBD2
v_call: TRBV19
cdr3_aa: CASKELAGNIQYF
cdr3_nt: TGTGCCAGTAAGGAACTAGCGGGAAACATTCAGTACTTC

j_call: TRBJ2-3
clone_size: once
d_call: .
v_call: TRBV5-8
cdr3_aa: CASSFLWGSVVDTQYF
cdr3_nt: .

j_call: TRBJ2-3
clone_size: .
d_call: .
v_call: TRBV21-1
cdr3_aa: CASPMGGSSTDTQYF
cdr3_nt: TGTGCCAGCCCTATGGGGGGTTCTAGCACAGATACGCAGTATTTT

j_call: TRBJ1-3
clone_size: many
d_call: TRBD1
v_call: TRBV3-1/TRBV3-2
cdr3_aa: CASSHSRGQGLSGNTIYF
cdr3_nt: TGTGCCAGCAGCCATAGCCGAGGACAGGGCCTCTCTGGAAACACCATATATTTT

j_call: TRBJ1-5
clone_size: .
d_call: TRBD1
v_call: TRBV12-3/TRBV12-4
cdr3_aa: CASTGQGGQPQHF
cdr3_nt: TGTGCCAGCACCGGACAGGGGGGGCAGCCCCAGCATTTT

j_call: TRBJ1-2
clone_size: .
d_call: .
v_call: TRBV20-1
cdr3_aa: CSARGGADTF
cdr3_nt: TGCAGTGCTAGGGGGGGGGCCGACACCTTC

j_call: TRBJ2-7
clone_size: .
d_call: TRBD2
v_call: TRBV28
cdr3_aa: CASGPGGPYEQYF
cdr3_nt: TGTGCCAGCGGCCCGGGGGGGCCCTACGAGCAGTACTTC

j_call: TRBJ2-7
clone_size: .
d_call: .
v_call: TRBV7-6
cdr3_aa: CASSRVAGGNEQYF
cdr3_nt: TGTGCCAGCAGCAGGGTGGCAGGAGGGAACGAGCAGTACTTC

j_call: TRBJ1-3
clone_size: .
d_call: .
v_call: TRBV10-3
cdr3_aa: CAISESWAGPGNTIYF
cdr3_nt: TGTGCCATCAGTGAGTCCTGGGCAGGGCCTGGAAACACCATATATTTT

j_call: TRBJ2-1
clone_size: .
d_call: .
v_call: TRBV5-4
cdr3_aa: CASSLGGRGSYNEQFF
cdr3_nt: TGTGCCAGCAGCTTGGGAGGCAGGGGATCCTACAATGAGCAGTTCTTC

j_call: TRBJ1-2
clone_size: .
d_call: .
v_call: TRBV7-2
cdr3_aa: CASSPSRDLAYGYTF
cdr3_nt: TGTGCCAGCAGCCCAAGCCGGGACTTGGCCTATGGCTACACCTTC

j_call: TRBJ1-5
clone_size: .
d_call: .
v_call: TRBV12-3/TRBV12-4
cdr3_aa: CASTFSNQPQHF
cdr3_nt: TGTGCCAGCACCTTTAGCAATCAGCCCCAGCATTTT

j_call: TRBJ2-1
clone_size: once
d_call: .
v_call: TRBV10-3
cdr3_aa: CAISELYREEQFF
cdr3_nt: TGTGCCATCAGTGAGTTATACCGGGAAGAGCAGTTCTTC

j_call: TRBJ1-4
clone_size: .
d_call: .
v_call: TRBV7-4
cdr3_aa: CASSRTLIFGALSANEKLFF
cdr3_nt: TGTGCCAGCAGCCGAACGTTAATTTTTGGGGCCTTATCAGCTAATGAAAAACTGTTTTTT

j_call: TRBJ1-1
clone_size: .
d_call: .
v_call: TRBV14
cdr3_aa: CASSQPTGRSFRTEAFF
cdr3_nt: TGTGCCAGCAGCCAACCGACAGGTCGCTCGTTTAGGACTGAAGCTTTCTTT

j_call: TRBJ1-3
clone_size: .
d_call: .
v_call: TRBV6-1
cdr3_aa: CASSEHSGNTIYF
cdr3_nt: TGTGCCAGCAGTGAACACTCTGGAAACACCATATATTTT

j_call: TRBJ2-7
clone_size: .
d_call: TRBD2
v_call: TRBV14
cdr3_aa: CASRPSGGYEQYF
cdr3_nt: TGTGCCAGCAGACCCAGCGGGGGTTACGAGCAGTACTTC

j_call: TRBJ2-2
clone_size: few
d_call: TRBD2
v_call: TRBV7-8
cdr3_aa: CASIDRGENTGELFF
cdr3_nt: TGTGCCAGCATCGACCGGGGGGAAAACACCGGGGAGCTGTTTTTT

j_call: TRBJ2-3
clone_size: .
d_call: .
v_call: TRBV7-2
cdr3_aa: CASSLVDYTDTQYF
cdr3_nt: TGTGCCAGCAGCTTAGTGGACTACACAGATACGCAGTATTTT